This entry lists 5 T cell receptor beta chains sequenced from one sample in a study of naive and memory T cell subsets. Both TRBC1 and TRBC2 were covered by a beta constant-region primer of two equimolar oligonucleotides. Ligated cDNA was amplified by four rounds of PCR with nested alpha and beta constant-region primers and SP2. TCRdb re-called the UMI-ligation and nested PCR reads with MiXCR, one entry per CDR3 protein. The sample shows around 110,000 distinct CDR3 sequences, around 35% of them seen only once. Sequencing used central memory CD4+ T cells from blood. The source of these receptors is a human donor in good health.

The rearrangement links TRBV7-2 to TRBJ2-3; D gene unclear. The CDR3 loop spans 14 amino acids. With 3 bases removed from V and 0 bases from J, the gap between germline ends came to 7 bases. The germline gives CDR1 SGHTA, CDR2 FQGNSA. The CDR3 coding sequence is TGTGCCAGCAGCTTTGCCGTTAGCACAGATACGCAGTATTTT. It codes for CASSFAVSTDTQYF.

The rearrangement uses TRBV19 and TRBJ1-6; possible D gene TRBD1, 5 bases. This CDR3 has 17 residues. Trimming removed 7 bases from V and 5 bases from J, with 21 bases in between. In germline, CDR1 is LNHDA, CDR2 SQIVND (reference sequence). The CDR3 reads CASKSRDLGGDNSPLHF. The CDR3 DNA reads as TGTGCCAGTAAATCAAGGGATCTTGGGGGTGATAATTCACCCCTCCACTTT.

This clonotype came up once. The chain uses TRBV18 and TRBJ1-5; no clear D gene. This CDR3 is built from 14 residues. V was clipped by 3 bases and J by 2 bases, with 8 bases between them. CDR1 KGHSH and CDR2 LQKENI come from the germline V gene. Here the CDR3 reads CASSPQRGNQPQHF. As DNA, the CDR3 is TGTGCCAGCTCACCGCAGCGGGGCAATCAGCCCCAGCATTTT.

The chain has TRBV28 and TRBJ2-7, with 7 bases fitting TRBD2. CDR3 length equals 12 residues. CDR1 is MDHEN, CDR2 SYDVKM, per germline. V dropped 6 bases and J dropped 6; count of bases not matched to a gene: 5. The CDR3 loop is CASRLSSGEQYF. CDR3 sequence (DNA): TGTGCCAGCAGATTGTCTAGCGGCGAGCAGTACTTC.

The chain combines TRBV6-6 with TRBJ2-7; TRBD1 or TRBD2 may be the D gene (5 bases each). V dropped 6 bases and J dropped 3 bases, with 9 bases sitting between them. CDR3 length equals 12 residues. Germline lookup yields CDR1 MNHNY and CDR2 SVGAGI (reference sequence). The DNA of the CDR3 is TGTGCCAGCAGGAGGGGAAACTACGAGCAGTACTTC. Translation: CASRRGNYEQYF.